What follows are 27 T cell receptor beta chains derived from one specimen sequenced in a study of blood T cell repertoires in COVID-19 (dated by TCRdb to between 2020 and 2021). Library preparation used the immunoSEQ multiplex PCR assay. TCRdb stores this immuneACCESS table with in-frame sequences only. Part of the clones is absent; in the studies checked, under half of the shortfall reflects unresolved V genes, and no reason is known for the rest. This sample has 90,000 to 150,000 clones in its table, and 55% to 75% of those were observed once. Jointly, the top ten make up more than 0.65% of the sample. The sequenced material came from peripheral blood. These receptors all come from a human donor with acute or convalescent COVID-19. The donor label of this sample is uncertain.

This chain connects TRBV5-1 to TRBJ2-5; D perhaps matches TRBD1 (6 bases). CDR1 SGHRS and CDR2 YFSETQ come from the germline V gene. CDR3 size: 16 residues. Trimming removed 4 bases at V and 4 bases at J, with 20 bases between. Here the CDR3 reads CASSLSGHGIGETQYF. The CDR3 coding sequence is TGCGCCAGCAGCCTGTCGGGACACGGAATTGGAGAGACCCAGTACTTC.

The V gene is TRBV7-8, the J gene TRBJ2-5; no clear D. Germline values: CDR1 SGHVS, CDR2 FQNEAQ. The CDR3 runs to 13 residues. With 5 bases removed from V and 4 bases from J, the gap between germline ends came to 11 bases. The CDR3 region is CASSPGSVETQYF. The CDR3 DNA is TGTGCCAGCAGCCCCGGGTCCGTAGAGACCCAGTACTTC.

This clone was seen only a few times. The V call is TRBV5-1, the J call TRBJ1-1; perhaps TRBD1 as D (6 bases). Germline loops: CDR1 SGHRS, CDR2 YFSETQ. The CDR3 is made up of 13 amino acids. Deletions cut 1 base from V and 4 bases from J, with 8 bases between. CDR3 coding DNA: TGCGCCAGCAGCTTGACAGGGAGCACTGAAGCTTTCTTT. Translation gives CASSLTGSTEAFF.

This clone was detected many times. The chain is built from TRBV7-2 and TRBJ1-2, with 7 bases matching TRBD1. The CDR3 length is 14 residues. V lost 2 bases to trimming and J lost 7 bases; unmatched junction nucleotides: 7. Germline V gene data show CDR1 as SGHTA and CDR2 as FQGNSA. CDR3 coding DNA: TGTGCCAGCAGCTTATTTGAGGGGGCAGCTGGCTACACCTTC. Its translation is CASSLFEGAAGYTF.

This clone is judged medium-sized. The V and J genes are TRBV5-1 and TRBJ1-2, with 8 bases that match TRBD1. Germline lookup yields CDR1 SGHRS and CDR2 YFSETQ. CDR3 size: 16 residues. Trimming took 3 bases from V and 1 from J; bases not matched to a gene: 8. CDR3 residues: CASSYYPGGDNYGYTF. The DNA for the CDR3 is TGCGCCAGCAGCTACTACCCAGGGGGCGATAACTATGGCTACACCTTC. The complete variable domain, with remaining parts taken from reference TRBV5-1 and TRBJ1-2, reads KAGVTQTPRYLIKTRGQQVTLSCSPISGHRSVSWYQQTPGQGLQFLFEYFSETQRNKGNFPGRFSGRQFSNSRSEMNVSTLELGDSALYLCASSYYPGGDNYGYTFGSGTRLTVV.

This sequence joins TRBV19 and TRBJ2-5, with D possibly TRBD2 on 5 matching bases. CDR1 and CDR2 (germline): LNHDA, SQIVND (reference sequence). Trimming took off 1 base at V and 5 bases at J, with 5 bases between the two ends. This CDR3 comprises 12 residues. CDR3 sequence reads: CASSIAGETQYF. Written as DNA, the CDR3 is TGTGCCAGTAGTATAGCGGGGGAGACCCAGTACTTC.

This chain connects TRBV6-6 to TRBJ2-2; 7 bases fit TRBD2. Germline-derived CDR1 and CDR2 are MNHNY and SVGAGI (reference sequence). The CDR3 totals 13 residues. V lost 8 bases to trimming and J lost 5 bases; unmatched junction nucleotides: 5. The CDR3 region has the DNA TGTGCCAGCTCTTGGGAGGGTACCGGGGAGCTGTTTTTT. It translates to CASSWEGTGELFF.

The rearrangement joins TRBV6-5 to TRBJ1-3; D unclear. The CDR3 has 15 residues. V gave up 6 bases and J gave up 1 base, with 13 bases separating them. Germline-derived CDR1 and CDR2 are MNHEY and SVGAGI. The DNA for the CDR3 is TGTGCCAGCAGCGCACTAGGACTGTCTGGAAACACCATATATTTT. It encodes CASSALGLSGNTIYF.

The chain couples TRBV6-2 or TRBV6-3 to TRBJ2-2, with TRBD1 matching 10 bases. V gave up 4 bases and J gave up 7 bases; unmatched junction bases: 6. CDR1 is MNHEY and CDR2 is SVGEGT in the germline V gene. The CDR3 length is 15 residues. Here the CDR3 DNA reads TGTGCCAGCAGTTCCGGGACAGGGGACAGCGGGGAGCTGTTTTTT. Residues: CASSSGTGDSGELFF.

The chain joins TRBV27 to TRBJ2-3; D not resolved. The V gene's germline CDR1 is MNHEY and CDR2 SMNVEV (reference sequence). V was cut by 6 bases and J by 4 bases, with 8 bases left in between. CDR3 length: 12 amino acids. CDR3 nucleotides: TGTGCCAGCAGCTCCCGGGCAGATACGCAGTATTTT. The encoded protein is CASSSRADTQYF.

The chain couples TRBV7-2 to TRBJ2-7, with D hard to call. The length of the CDR3 is 14 residues. V lost 1 base and J lost 3, with 10 bases in between. Germline V gives CDR1 SGHTA, CDR2 FQGNSA. The CDR3 spells CASSLGIAGYEQYF. The CDR3 DNA sequence: TGTGCCAGCAGCTTAGGAATAGCTGGCTACGAGCAGTACTTC. The variable domain in full, with the rest retrieved from reference TRBV7-2 and TRBJ2-7, is GAGVSQSPSNKVTEKGKDVELRCDPISGHTALYWYRQSLGQGLEFLIYFQGNSAPDKSGLPSDRFSAERTGGSVSTLTIQRTQQEDSAVYLCASSLGIAGYEQYFGPGTRLTVT.

The chain couples TRBV10-1 to TRBJ1-1; the D gene is possibly TRBD1 (6 bases). V was clipped by 5 bases and J by 2 bases, with 9 bases between them. CDR1 and CDR2 from the germline V gene are WNHNN and SYGVQD (reference sequence). The CDR3 loop spans 13 amino acids. CDR3: CASSRDTNTEAFF. CDR3 nucleotides: TGCGCCAGCAGTCGGGACACTAACACTGAAGCTTTCTTT.

This sequence joins TRBV5-8 and TRBJ2-5; 9 positions agree with TRBD1. The V gene's germline CDR1 is SGHTS and CDR2 YDEGEE. V dropped 5 bases and J dropped 3; count of bases not matched to a gene: 11. CDR3 length: 16 residues. The CDR3 is CASSHLGQGREETQYF. The CDR3 region has the DNA TGTGCCAGCAGTCATCTCGGACAGGGGAGGGAAGAGACCCAGTACTTC.

V usage is TRBV11-2 and J usage is TRBJ2-7; the D gene is possibly TRBD1 (6 bases). The CDR3 consists of 13 residues. Germline V CDR1 and CDR2: SGHAT, FQNNGV. Trimming shortened V by 3 bases and J by 5 bases, and 11 bases separated the two germline ends. The CDR3 nucleotides read TGTGCCAGCAGCTTGACACAGGGTAACGAGCAGTACGTC. This translates into CASSLTQGNEQYV.

Note on this clone: A junction boundary mismatches the germline segment, possibly from a read error. The rearrangement uses TRBV3-1 (or the pseudogene TRBV3-2) and TRBJ2-5, with 8 bases fitting TRBD1. The CDR3 covers 13 residues. Looked up from germline, CDR1 is LGHDT and CDR2 is YNNKEL (reference sequence). The CDR3 DNA reads as TGTGCCAGCAGCCACATAACGACAGGGGCCTCCGACTTC. It encodes CASSHITTGASDF.

The rearrangement joins TRBV5-1 to TRBJ2-3; 7 bases are a match to TRBD2. Trimming took 0 bases from V and 2 from J; bases not matched to a gene: 6. Germline CDR1 reads SGHRS; CDR2 reads YFSETQ. This CDR3 has 16 residues. Here the CDR3 DNA reads TGCGCCAGCAGCTTGGGGTTGAGCGGGAACACAGATACGCAGTATTTT. Translating it yields CASSLGLSGNTDTQYF.

This clone was seen just once. This chain links TRBV30 with TRBJ1-2; no definite D call. V gave up 0 bases and J gave up 8 bases, with 13 bases separating them. Germline CDR1 GTSNPN, CDR2 SVGIG (reference sequence). This CDR3 has 13 amino acids. CDR3 sequence (DNA): TGTGCCTGGAGTGTACTTCGCTCGGGAGGCTACACCTTC. It translates to CAWSVLRSGGYTF.

The rearrangement joins TRBV6-6 to TRBJ2-2; D is ambiguous. Trimming removed 2 bases from V and 0 bases from J, with 4 bases in between. The CDR3 extends over 14 amino acids. Germline V gene data show CDR1 as MNHNY and CDR2 as SVGAGI (reference sequence). The CDR3 sequence is CASSYGPNTGELFF. The DNA for the CDR3 is TGTGCCAGCAGTTACGGGCCGAACACCGGGGAGCTGTTTTTT.

The chain uses TRBV7-6 and TRBJ2-7; D is perhaps TRBD2 (6 bases). Germline CDR1 reads SGHVS; CDR2 reads FNYEAQ. The germline V and J ends were trimmed by 5 bases and 7 bases, with 12 bases remaining between them. The CDR3 consists of 12 residues. This CDR3 is CASSRWGVEQYF. As DNA, the CDR3 is TGTGCCAGCAGCCGCTGGGGGGTTGAGCAGTACTTC.

This clone was counted between two and nine times. The chain links TRBV5-5 to TRBJ2-5; the D gene is possibly TRBD2 (6 bases). CDR1 and CDR2 from the germline V gene are SGHKS and YYEKEE (reference sequence). Trimming took 3 bases from V and 3 from J, leaving 12 bases between them. The length of the CDR3 is 14 residues. This CDR3 is CASSYRDSKETQYF. CDR3 nucleotides: TGTGCCAGCAGCTACCGGGACTCCAAAGAGACCCAGTACTTC.

This rearrangement joins TRBV28 to TRBJ2-5; 7 nucleotides match TRBD2. This CDR3 region has 13 residues. Per the germline V gene, CDR1 is MDHEN and CDR2 is SYDVKM. Losses at the gene ends were 2 bases for V and 5 bases for J; bases not matched to a gene: 2. CDR3 region: CASSLAGDETQYF. The CDR3 DNA reads as TGTGCCAGCAGTTTAGCGGGGGACGAGACCCAGTACTTC.

This clone was observed a handful of times. J is TRBJ2-7 and V is TRBV10-2, with TRBD1 matching over 8 bases. Trimming took 6 bases from V and 2 from J; bases not matched to a gene: 3. The V gene's germline CDR1 is WSHSY and CDR2 SAAADI. The CDR3 totals 13 residues. CDR3 residues: CASSPQGAYEQYV. The CDR3 DNA is TGCGCCAGCAGCCCACAGGGGGCCTACGAGCAGTACGTC.

V and J are TRBV5-1 and TRBJ1-1; possible D gene TRBD1, 6 bases. Trimming stripped 0 bases from V and 1 base from J, with 10 bases between. The CDR3 sequence is 15 residues long. Germline V lookup: CDR1 SGHRS, CDR2 YFSETQ. The CDR3 loop is CASSLAGHANTEAFF. CDR3 DNA sequence: TGCGCCAGCAGCTTGGCGGGACATGCGAACACTGAAGCTTTCTTT.

This clone was detected only a few times. The chain links TRBV6-1 to TRBJ1-1; no clear D. V was trimmed by 1 base and J by 1 base, leaving 13 bases between them. Looked up from germline, CDR1 is MNHNS and CDR2 is SASEGT. The CDR3 loop spans 16 amino acids. This CDR3 is CASSEVMGQGNTEAFF. The DNA for the CDR3 is TGTGCCAGCAGTGAAGTGATGGGCCAAGGGAACACTGAAGCTTTCTTT.

This chain connects TRBV27 to TRBJ1-4; no clear D. V lost 2 bases to trimming and J lost 7 bases, with 11 bases between them. This CDR3 has 14 amino acids. Germline CDR1 reads MNHEY; CDR2 reads SMNVEV (reference sequence). The CDR3 bases are TGTGCCAGCAGTTTACGGGCGGGTGGTGAAAAACTGTTTTTT. As protein: CASSLRAGGEKLFF. Using reference TRBV27 and TRBJ1-4 for the parts outside the CDR3, the full variable domain is EAQVTQNPRYLITVTGKKLTVTCSQNMNHEYMSWYRQDPGLGLRQIYYSMNVEVTDKGDVPEGYKVSRKEKRNFPLILESPSPNQTSLYFCASSLRAGGEKLFFGSGTQLSVL.

The V gene is TRBV10-3, the J gene TRBJ1-1; D possibly corresponds to TRBD1 (5 bases). Germline CDR1 reads ENHRY; CDR2 reads SYGVKD. V was clipped by 2 bases and J by 5 bases, with 12 bases between them. The CDR3 length is 14 residues. CDR3 sequence (DNA): TGTGCCATCAGTGAGCGGGAGGGGAGGACTGAAGCTTTCTTT. This codes for CAISEREGRTEAFF.

J is TRBJ1-5 and V is TRBV28; D remains ambiguous. The CDR3 has 14 residues. Germline V gene data show CDR1 as MDHEN and CDR2 as SYDVKM. Trimming removed 6 bases from V and 2 bases from J, with 11 bases in between. Here the CDR3 reads CASRRLWGNQPQHF. The DNA for the CDR3 is TGTGCCAGCAGGCGACTCTGGGGCAATCAGCCCCAGCATTTT. The entire variable domain, with the rest obtained from reference TRBV28 and TRBJ1-5, is as follows: DVKVTQSSRYLVKRTGEKVFLECVQDMDHENMFWYRQDPGLGLRLIYFSYDVKMKEKGDIPEGYSVSREKKERFSLILESASTNQTSMYLCASRRLWGNQPQHFGDGTRLSIL.